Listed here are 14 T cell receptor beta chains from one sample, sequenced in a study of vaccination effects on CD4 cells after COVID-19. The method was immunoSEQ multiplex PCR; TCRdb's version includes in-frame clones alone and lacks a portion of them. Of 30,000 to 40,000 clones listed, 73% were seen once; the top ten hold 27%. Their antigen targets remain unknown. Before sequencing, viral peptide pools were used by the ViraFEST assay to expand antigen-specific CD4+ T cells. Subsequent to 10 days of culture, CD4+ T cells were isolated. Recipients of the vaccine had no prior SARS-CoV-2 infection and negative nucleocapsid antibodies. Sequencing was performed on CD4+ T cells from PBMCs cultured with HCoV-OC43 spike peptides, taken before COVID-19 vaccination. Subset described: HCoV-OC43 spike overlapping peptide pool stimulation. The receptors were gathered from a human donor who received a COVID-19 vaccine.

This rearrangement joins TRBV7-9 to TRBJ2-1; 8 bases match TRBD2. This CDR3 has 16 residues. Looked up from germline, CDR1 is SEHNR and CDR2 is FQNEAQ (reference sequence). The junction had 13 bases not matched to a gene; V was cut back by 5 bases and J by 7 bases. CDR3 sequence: CASSVISGAFGNEQFF. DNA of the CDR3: TGTGCCAGCAGCGTCATTAGCGGGGCCTTTGGGAATGAGCAGTTCTTC.

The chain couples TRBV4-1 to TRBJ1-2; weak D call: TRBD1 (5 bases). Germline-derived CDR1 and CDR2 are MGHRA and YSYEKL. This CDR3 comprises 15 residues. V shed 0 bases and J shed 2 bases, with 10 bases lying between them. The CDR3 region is CASSQESRVNYGYTF. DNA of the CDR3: TGCGCCAGCAGCCAAGAGTCCAGGGTAAACTATGGCTACACCTTC.

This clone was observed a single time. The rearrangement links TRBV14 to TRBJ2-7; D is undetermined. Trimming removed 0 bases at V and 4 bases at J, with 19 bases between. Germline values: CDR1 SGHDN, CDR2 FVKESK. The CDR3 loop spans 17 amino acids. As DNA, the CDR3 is TGTGCCAGCAGCCAAGATGCAGGCGGTCATCGGGTATACGAGCAGTACTTC. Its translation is CASSQDAGGHRVYEQYF. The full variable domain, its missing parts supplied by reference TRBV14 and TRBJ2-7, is EAGVTQFPSHSVIEKGQTVTLRCDPISGHDNLYWYRRVMGKEIKFLLHFVKESKQDESGMPNNRFLAERTGGTYSTLKVQPAELEDSGVYFCASSQDAGGHRVYEQYFGPGTRLTVT.

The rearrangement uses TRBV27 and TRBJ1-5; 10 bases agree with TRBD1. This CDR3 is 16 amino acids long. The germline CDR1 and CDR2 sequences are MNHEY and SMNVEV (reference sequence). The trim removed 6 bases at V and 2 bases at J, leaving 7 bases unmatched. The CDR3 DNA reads TGTGCCAGCAGCCGACAGGGGGCTGGTCGCAATCAGCCCCAGCATTTT. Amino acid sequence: CASSRQGAGRNQPQHF.

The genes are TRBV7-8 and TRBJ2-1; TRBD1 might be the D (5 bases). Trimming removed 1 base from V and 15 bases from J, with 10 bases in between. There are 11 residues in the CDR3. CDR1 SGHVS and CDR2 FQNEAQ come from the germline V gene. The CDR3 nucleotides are TGTGCCAGCAGCTTAGGCTTAGACAGGTTCTTC. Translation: CASSLGLDRFF.

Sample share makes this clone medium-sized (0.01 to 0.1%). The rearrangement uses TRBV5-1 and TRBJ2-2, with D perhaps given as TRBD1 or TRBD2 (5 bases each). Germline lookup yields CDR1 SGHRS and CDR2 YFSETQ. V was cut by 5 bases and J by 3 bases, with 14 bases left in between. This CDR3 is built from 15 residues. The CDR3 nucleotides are TGCGCCAGCAGGTCAGGGACGGTTCACACCGGGGAGCTGTTTTTT. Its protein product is CASRSGTVHTGELFF.

DNA for the CDR3: TGTGCCAGCAGTGGACAGCAAATCTCCTACGAGCAGTACTTC. Translated, it gives CASSGQQISYEQYF. The rearrangement links TRBV2 to TRBJ2-7, with D possibly being TRBD1 (5 bases). Trimming cost V 4 bases and J 0 bases, with 10 bases left between them. The germline gives CDR1 SNHLY, CDR2 FYNNEI. The CDR3 spans 14 residues.

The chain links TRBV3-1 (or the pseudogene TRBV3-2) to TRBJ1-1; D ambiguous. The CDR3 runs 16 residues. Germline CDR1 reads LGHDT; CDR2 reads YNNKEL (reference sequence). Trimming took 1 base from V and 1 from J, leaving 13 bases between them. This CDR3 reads CASSQVESARNTEAFF. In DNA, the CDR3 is TGTGCCAGCAGCCAAGTAGAGAGTGCCAGGAACACTGAAGCTTTCTTT.

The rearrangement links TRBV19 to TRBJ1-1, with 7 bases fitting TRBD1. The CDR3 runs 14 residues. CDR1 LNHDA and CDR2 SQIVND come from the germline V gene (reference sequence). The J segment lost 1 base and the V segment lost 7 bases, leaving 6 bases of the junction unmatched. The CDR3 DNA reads TGTGCCAGTACCCTTCAGGGGGGGAACACTGAAGCTTTCTTT. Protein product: CASTLQGGNTEAFF.

CDR3 protein: CASGRDLPDTQYF. The CDR3 bases are TGTGCTAGTGGTCGGGACCTCCCCGATACGCAGTATTTT. The chain recombines TRBV12-5 with TRBJ2-3; tentatively, D is TRBD1 or TRBD2 (5 bases each). Trimming shortened V by 5 bases and J by 6 bases, and 12 bases separated the two germline ends. The CDR3 is made up of 13 amino acids. The germline V gene encodes CDR1 LGHNT and CDR2 FRNRAP.

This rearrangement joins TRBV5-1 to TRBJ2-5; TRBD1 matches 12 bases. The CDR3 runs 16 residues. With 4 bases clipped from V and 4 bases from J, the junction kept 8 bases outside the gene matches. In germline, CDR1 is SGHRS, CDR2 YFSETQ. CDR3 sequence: CASSREGTGGGETQYF. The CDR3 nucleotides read TGCGCCAGCAGCCGGGAAGGGACAGGGGGCGGAGAGACCCAGTACTTC.

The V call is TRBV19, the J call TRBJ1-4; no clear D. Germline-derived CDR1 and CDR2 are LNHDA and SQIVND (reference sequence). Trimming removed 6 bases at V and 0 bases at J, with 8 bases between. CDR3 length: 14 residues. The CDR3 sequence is CASRKGATNEKLFF. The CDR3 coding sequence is TGTGCCAGTAGGAAGGGCGCAACTAATGAAAAACTGTTTTTT.

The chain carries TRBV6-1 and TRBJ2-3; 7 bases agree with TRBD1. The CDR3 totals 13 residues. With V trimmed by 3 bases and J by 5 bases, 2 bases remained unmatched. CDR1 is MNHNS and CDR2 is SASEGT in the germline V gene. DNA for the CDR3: TGTGCCAGCAGTGACAGGGGGATAGATACGCAGTATTTT. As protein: CASSDRGIDTQYF.

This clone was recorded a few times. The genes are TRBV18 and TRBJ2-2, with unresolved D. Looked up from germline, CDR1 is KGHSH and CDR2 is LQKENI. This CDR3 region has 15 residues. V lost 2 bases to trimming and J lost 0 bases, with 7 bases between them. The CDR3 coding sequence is TGTGCCAGCTCACCAAGGGCTGCGAACACCGGGGAGCTGTTTTTT. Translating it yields CASSPRAANTGELFF.